A single sample is the source of the 14 T cell receptor beta chains below, sequenced in a study of blood T cell repertoires in COVID-19. Sequencing was performed with immunoSEQ multiplex PCR; in TCRdb, only in-frame clones are kept and a portion is missing. The sample carries roughly 250,000 clones, roughly 89% recorded once. Sample: PBMCs or T cells enriched from blood (not recorded which). The receptors derive from a woman aged 25 to 39 with acute COVID-19.

V usage is TRBV6-5 and J usage is TRBJ2-3, with D tentatively TRBD2 (5 bases). The CDR3 totals 12 residues. V dropped 7 bases and J dropped 6 bases, with 11 bases sitting between them. CDR1 is MNHEY and CDR2 is SVGAGI in the germline V gene. The CDR3 bases are TGTGCCAGCATGTCGGGAACGGATACGCAGTATTTT. Amino acid sequence: CASMSGTDTQYF.

The chain uses TRBV7-2 and TRBJ2-7; 10 nucleotides agree with TRBD2. Germline-derived CDR1 and CDR2 are SGHTA and FQGNSA. J was trimmed by 3 bases and V by 0 bases; bases with no gene match: 2. The CDR3 length is 15 residues. Here the CDR3 reads CASSLASGGIYEQYF. The CDR3 bases are TGTGCCAGCAGCTTAGCTAGCGGGGGGATCTACGAGCAGTACTTC.

The V call is TRBV6-5, the J call TRBJ2-7; 8 positions match TRBD1. The CDR3 extends over 15 amino acids. In germline, CDR1 is MNHEY, CDR2 SVGAGI. V lost 2 bases to trimming and J lost 5 bases; unmatched junction nucleotides: 8. In DNA form, the CDR3 reads TGTGCCAGCAGTTACGACAGGGGCCCGTCCCACGAGCAGTACTTC. As protein: CASSYDRGPSHEQYF.

The J gene is TRBJ2-5, the V gene TRBV11-2; D call uncertain. Trimming left V 1 base short and J 2 bases short, with 8 bases between. The germline gives CDR1 SGHAT, CDR2 FQNNGV. The CDR3 is 14 amino acids. The CDR3 DNA sequence: TGTGCCAGCAGCTTAGTTAGTCTTCAAGAGACCCAGTACTTC. As protein: CASSLVSLQETQYF.

CDR3 region: CSGRDRVNTEAFF. The CDR3 DNA reads TGCAGCGGCCGCGACAGGGTAAACACTGAAGCTTTCTTT. The rearrangement joins TRBV29-1 to TRBJ1-1; 7 bases map to TRBD1. The CDR3 contains 13 residues. Germline CDR1 SQVTM, CDR2 ANQGSEA. J gave up 2 bases and V 7 bases, and 7 bases lay outside the gene matches.

The V and J genes are TRBV3-1 (or the pseudogene TRBV3-2) and TRBJ1-2, with TRBD1 matching 12 bases. The CDR3 spans 16 residues. The germline V gene has CDR1 LGHDT and CDR2 YNNKEL (reference sequence). V lost 1 base to trimming and J lost 8 bases; unmatched junction nucleotides: 8. The CDR3 DNA follows: TGTGCCAGCAGCCAAGCTTCCGGGACAGGGGGCGGAGGCTACACCTTC. Translated: CASSQASGTGGGGYTF.

This chain connects TRBV7-9 to TRBJ1-3; 7 bases fit TRBD1. The CDR3 contains 14 residues. The germline gives CDR1 SEHNR, CDR2 FQNEAQ (reference sequence). V gave up 5 bases and J gave up 2 bases; unmatched junction bases: 3. CDR3 residues: CASSTQGTGNTIYF. The CDR3 nucleotides are TGTGCCAGCAGCACACAGGGGACTGGAAACACCATATATTTT.

The chain carries TRBV27 and TRBJ2-7, with a possible D match to TRBD2 (7 bases). V was pared by 5 bases and J by 6 bases, with 20 bases between. This CDR3 contains 15 residues. Germline V gene lookup returns CDR1 MNHEY and CDR2 SMNVEV (reference sequence). CDR3 residues: CASSQDGGGEGEQYF. In nucleotides, the CDR3 is TGTGCCAGCAGTCAAGATGGGGGGGGCGAGGGCGAGCAGTACTTC.

The chain joins TRBV30 to TRBJ1-2; D is undetermined. The germline CDR1 and CDR2 sequences are GTSNPN and SVGIG (reference sequence). Trimming stripped 2 bases from V and 4 bases from J, with 5 bases between. There are 11 residues in the CDR3. CDR3 DNA sequence: TGTGCCTGGAGTATAGTCTATGGCTACACCTTC. The encoded protein is CAWSIVYGYTF. The full variable domain, rest sourced from reference TRBV30 and TRBJ1-2, is SQTIHQWPATLVQPVGSPLSLECTVEGTSNPNLYWYRQAAGRGLQLLFYSVGIGQISSEVPQNLSASRPQDRQFILSSKKLLLSDSGFYLCAWSIVYGYTFGSGTRLTVV.

Remarks on this clone: An end of the junction does not agree with germline; a read error may underlie this. V is TRBV7-2 and J is TRBJ2-7, with D maybe TRBD1 (6 bases). Germline V gives CDR1 SGHTA, CDR2 FQGNSA. The length of the CDR3 is 14 residues. CDR3 sequence: CASSLNREISTPDF. The DNA of the CDR3 is TGTGCCAGCAGCTTAAACAGGGAAATCTCCACCCCCGACTTC. Full variable domain (remainder filled in from reference TRBV7-2 and TRBJ2-7): GAGVSQSPSNKVTEKGKDVELRCDPISGHTALYWYRQSLGQGLEFLIYFQGNSAPDKSGLPSDRFSAERTGGSVSTLTIQRTQQEDSAVYLCASSLNREISTPDFGPGTRLTVT.

This sequence joins TRBV6-5 and TRBJ2-7, with D maybe TRBD1 (6 bases). Germline V lookup: CDR1 MNHEY, CDR2 SVGAGI. V gave up 0 bases and J gave up 2 bases, with 14 bases separating them. The length of the CDR3 is 16 residues. CDR3 sequence: CASSYSTLGAAYEQYF. CDR3 coding DNA: TGTGCCAGCAGTTACTCGACGTTGGGGGCCGCCTACGAGCAGTACTTC.

The chain recombines TRBV6-2 or TRBV6-3 with TRBJ1-2, with D possibly TRBD1 on 5 matching bases. This CDR3 has 13 amino acids. Germline CDR1 is MNHEY and CDR2 is SVGEGT. With 5 bases removed from V and 4 bases from J, the gap between germline ends came to 11 bases. In nucleotides, the CDR3 is TGTGCCAGCAGTACAGGTACCGTCTATGGCTACACCTTC. This sequence encodes CASSTGTVYGYTF.

This CDR3 is CAWSVLTDNYGYTF. CDR3 nucleotide sequence: TGTGCCTGGAGTGTGTTGACAGACAACTATGGCTACACCTTC. This chain connects TRBV30 to TRBJ1-2; a possible D gene is TRBD1 (5 bases). Germline CDR1 is GTSNPN and CDR2 is SVGIG (reference sequence). V lost 0 bases and J lost 2, with 10 bases in between. CDR3 size: 14 residues.

J is TRBJ1-2 and V is TRBV4-1; TRBD1 is a possible D gene (6 bases). The CDR3 consists of 17 residues. Trimming removed 0 bases at V and 6 bases at J, with 20 bases between. Germline-derived CDR1 and CDR2 are MGHRA and YSYEKL. Here the CDR3 DNA reads TGCGCCAGCAGCCAAGATGTAGGGGGAGTGGCGTCCAATGGCTACACCTTC. Its protein product is CASSQDVGGVASNGYTF.